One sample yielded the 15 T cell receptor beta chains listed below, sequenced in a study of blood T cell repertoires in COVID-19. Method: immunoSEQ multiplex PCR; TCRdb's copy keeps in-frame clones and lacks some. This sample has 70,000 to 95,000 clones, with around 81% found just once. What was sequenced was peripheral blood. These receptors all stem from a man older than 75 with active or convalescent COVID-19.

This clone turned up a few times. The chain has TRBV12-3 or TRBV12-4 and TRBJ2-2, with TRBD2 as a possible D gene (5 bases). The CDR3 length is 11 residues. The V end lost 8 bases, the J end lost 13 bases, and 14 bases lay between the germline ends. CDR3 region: CASGDFGGLFF. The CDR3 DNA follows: TGTGCCAGCGGTGATTTCGGAGGGCTGTTTTTT.

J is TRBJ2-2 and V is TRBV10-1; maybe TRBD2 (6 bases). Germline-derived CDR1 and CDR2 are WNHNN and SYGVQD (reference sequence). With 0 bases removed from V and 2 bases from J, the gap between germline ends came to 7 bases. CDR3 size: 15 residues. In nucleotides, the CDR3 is TGCGCCAGCAGTGAGTCGGGGGGTAACACCGGGGAGCTGTTTTTT. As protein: CASSESGGNTGELFF.

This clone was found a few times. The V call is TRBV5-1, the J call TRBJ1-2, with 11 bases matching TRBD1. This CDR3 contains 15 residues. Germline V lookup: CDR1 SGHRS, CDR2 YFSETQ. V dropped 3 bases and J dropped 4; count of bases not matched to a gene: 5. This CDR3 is CASSSGQGAVYGYTF. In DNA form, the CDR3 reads TGCGCCAGCAGCTCAGGACAGGGGGCAGTCTATGGCTACACCTTC.

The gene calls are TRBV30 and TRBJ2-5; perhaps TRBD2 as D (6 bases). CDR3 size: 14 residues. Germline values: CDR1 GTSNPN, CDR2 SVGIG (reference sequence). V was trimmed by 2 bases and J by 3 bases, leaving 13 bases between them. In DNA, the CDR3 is TGTGCCTGGAGTCTGGGCGGAGGGAAAGAGACCCAGTACTTC. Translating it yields CAWSLGGGKETQYF.

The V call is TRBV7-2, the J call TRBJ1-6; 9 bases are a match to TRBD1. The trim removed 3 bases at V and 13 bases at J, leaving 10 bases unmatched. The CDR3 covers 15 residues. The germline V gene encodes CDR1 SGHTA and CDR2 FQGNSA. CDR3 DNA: TGTGCCAGCAGCTTGGGGGGACAGGGAAGTTCTCCCCTCCACTTT. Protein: CASSLGGQGSSPLHF.

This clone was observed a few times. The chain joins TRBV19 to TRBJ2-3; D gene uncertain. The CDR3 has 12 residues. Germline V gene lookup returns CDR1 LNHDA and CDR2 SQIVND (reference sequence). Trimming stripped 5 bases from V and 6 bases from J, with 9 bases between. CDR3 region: CASSPREDTQYF. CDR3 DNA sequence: TGTGCCAGTAGTCCCCGTGAGGATACGCAGTATTTT.

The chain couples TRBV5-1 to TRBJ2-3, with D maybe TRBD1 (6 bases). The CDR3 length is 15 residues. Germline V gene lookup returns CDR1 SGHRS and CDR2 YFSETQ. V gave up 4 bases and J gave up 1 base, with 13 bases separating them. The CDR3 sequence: CASSARTERTDTQYF. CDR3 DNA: TGCGCCAGCAGCGCCCGGACAGAGCGCACAGATACGCAGTATTTT.

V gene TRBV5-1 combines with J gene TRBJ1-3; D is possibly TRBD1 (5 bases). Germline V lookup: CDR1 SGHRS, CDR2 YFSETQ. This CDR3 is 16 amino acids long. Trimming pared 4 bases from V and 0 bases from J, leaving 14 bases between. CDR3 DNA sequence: TGCGCCAGCAGCCTGGCCACGGGGGTCTCTGGAAACACCATATATTTT. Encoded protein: CASSLATGVSGNTIYF.

The CDR3 region is CASSFTWTGGGEKLFF. The CDR3 DNA reads as TGTGCCAGCAGTTTCACTTGGACAGGGGGTGGTGAAAAACTGTTTTTT. The chain carries TRBV7-2 and TRBJ1-4, with 10 bases fitting TRBD1. Germline CDR1 reads SGHTA; CDR2 reads FQGNSA. There are 16 residues in the CDR3. V dropped 6 bases and J dropped 7; count of bases not matched to a gene: 11.

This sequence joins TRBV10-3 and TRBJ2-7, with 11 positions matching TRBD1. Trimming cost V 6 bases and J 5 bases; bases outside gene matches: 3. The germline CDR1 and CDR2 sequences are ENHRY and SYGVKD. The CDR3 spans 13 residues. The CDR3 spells CAIRSGQGDEQYV. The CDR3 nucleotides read TGTGCCATCAGATCGGGACAGGGGGACGAGCAGTACGTC.

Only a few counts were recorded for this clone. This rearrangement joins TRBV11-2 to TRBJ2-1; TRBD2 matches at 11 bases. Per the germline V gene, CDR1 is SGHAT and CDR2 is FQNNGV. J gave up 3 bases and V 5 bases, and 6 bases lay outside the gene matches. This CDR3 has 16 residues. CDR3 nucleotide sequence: TGTGCCAGCAGCCAGGTAGCGGGAGGGAGCTACAATGAGCAGTTCTTC. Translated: CASSQVAGGSYNEQFF.

CDR3: CASSPRRQGAGEKLFF. Written as DNA, the CDR3 is TGTGCCAGCTCACCTAGACGACAGGGGGCTGGAGAAAAACTGTTTTTT. The J gene is TRBJ1-4, the V gene TRBV18; TRBD1 agrees at 10 bases. The CDR3 has 16 residues. V trimming: 3 bases; J trimming: 8 bases; junction bases outside the gene matches: 9. The germline gives CDR1 KGHSH, CDR2 LQKENI.

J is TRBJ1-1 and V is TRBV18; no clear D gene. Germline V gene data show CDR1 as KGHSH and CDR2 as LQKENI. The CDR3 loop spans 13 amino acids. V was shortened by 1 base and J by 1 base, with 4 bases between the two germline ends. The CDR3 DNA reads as TGTGCCAGCTCACCACACAAGAACACTGAAGCTTTCTTT. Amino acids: CASSPHKNTEAFF.

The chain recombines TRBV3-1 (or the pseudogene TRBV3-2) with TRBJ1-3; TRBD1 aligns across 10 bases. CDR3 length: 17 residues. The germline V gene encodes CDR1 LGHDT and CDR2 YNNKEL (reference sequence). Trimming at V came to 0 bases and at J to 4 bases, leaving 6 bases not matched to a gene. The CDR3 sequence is CASSQEFDRGRGNTIYF. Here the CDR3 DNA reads TGTGCCAGCAGCCAAGAGTTCGACAGGGGGCGCGGAAACACCATATATTTT.

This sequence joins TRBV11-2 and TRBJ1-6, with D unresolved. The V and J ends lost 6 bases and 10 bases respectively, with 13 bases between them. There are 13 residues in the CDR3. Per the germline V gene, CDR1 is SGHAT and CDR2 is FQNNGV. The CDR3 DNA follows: TGTGCCAGCAGTCGAGAAACGGGATCACCCCTCCACTTT. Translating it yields CASSRETGSPLHF.